This T cell receptor (beta chain) derives from a study of T cell repertoires in cytomegalovirus infection. V shed 4 bases, J shed 6 bases, and the junction held 19 bases outside the gene matches. CDR1 is MGHRA, CDR2 YSYEKL, per germline. The CDR3 length is 20 residues. Each CDR3 protein gets one entry after TCRdb re-called the reads with MiXCR. The table has 650,000 to 900,000 distinct CDR3 sequences, less than 35% seen once. This clonotype was observed a few times. Its antigen remains unknown. The TCR comes from a human donor in good health (CMV status not recorded). Some clones in this sample may be carry-over from other donors' samples. The starting material was cultured CD8+ T cells from PBMCs, obtained from culture after CMV antigen stimulation. J is TRBJ2-2 and V is TRBV4-1, with 11 bases identical to TRBD2. CDR3 DNA sequence: TGCGCCAGCAGCCTGAGACTAGCGGGGACCACCTTCACGGGACCCGGGGAGCTGTTTTTT. Translation gives CASSLRLAGTTFTGPGELFF.